The 25 T cell receptor beta chains reported below all come from one sample, sequenced in a study of blood T cell repertoires in COVID-19. Measured with immunoSEQ multiplex PCR; TCRdb has only the in-frame clones, and not every one. The sample includes about half a million clones, 75% to 90% of them seen just once. Sequencing was performed on peripheral blood. These receptors were taken from a human donor in a cohort sampled during active COVID-19.

V is TRBV19 and J is TRBJ2-1; 9 nucleotides line up with TRBD2. CDR1 is LNHDA, CDR2 SQIVND, per germline (reference sequence). The CDR3 spans 15 residues. J gave up 3 bases and V 5 bases, and 5 bases lay outside the gene matches. The CDR3 reads CASSPQREVYNEQFF. Written as DNA, the CDR3 is TGTGCCAGTAGTCCTCAGCGGGAGGTCTACAATGAGCAGTTCTTC.

Comments on this clone: At one end, the junction sequence differs from germline, possibly due to a read error. This chain joins TRBV6-2 or TRBV6-3 and TRBJ1-2; 8 nucleotides align to TRBD1. There are 15 residues in the CDR3. Germline V gene lookup returns CDR1 MNHEY and CDR2 SVGEGT. CDR3 nucleotides: TGTGCCAGCAGTAACTCGGGACAGGCTAACTATGGCTACACCTTC. Amino acid sequence: CASSNSGQANYGYTF.

The rearrangement links TRBV30 to TRBJ1-4; tentatively, D is TRBD1 (6 bases). Germline V gene sequence: CDR1 GTSNPN, CDR2 SVGIG (reference sequence). The V end was cut by 8 bases, the J end by 7 bases, with 17 bases between. This CDR3 region has 13 residues. CDR3 protein: CAEYRAHSEKLFF. CDR3 coding DNA: TGTGCCGAATACAGGGCTCATTCTGAAAAACTGTTTTTT.

This clone was found once. This specimen includes other DNA sequences encoding the same CDR3. The chain employs TRBV19 and TRBJ1-6; weak D call: TRBD1 (5 bases). The CDR3 is 15 residues long. Germline V lookup: CDR1 LNHDA, CDR2 SQIVND (reference sequence). V shed 0 bases and J shed 4 bases, with 7 bases lying between them. CDR3 amino acids: CASSIDGGYNSPLHF. The DNA for the CDR3 is TGTGCCAGTAGTATAGATGGGGGGTATAATTCACCCCTCCACTTT.

The chain recombines TRBV28 with TRBJ2-7; maybe TRBD1 (6 bases). V was shortened by 6 bases and J by 0 bases, with 15 bases between the two germline ends. Germline CDR1 MDHEN, CDR2 SYDVKM. The CDR3 contains 15 residues. The CDR3 reads CASRNDRLGSYEQYF. Written as DNA, the CDR3 is TGTGCCAGCAGGAACGACAGGCTCGGCTCCTACGAGCAGTACTTC.

This chain uses TRBV5-1 with TRBJ2-7, with D perhaps TRBD2 (6 bases). The V gene lost 0 bases and the J gene lost 2 bases, with 12 bases spanning the gap. The CDR3 is made up of 15 amino acids. Germline values: CDR1 SGHRS, CDR2 YFSETQ. The chain's CDR3 is CASSLEGGLTYEQYF. CDR3 bases: TGCGCCAGCAGCTTGGAGGGAGGCCTCACCTACGAGCAGTACTTC.

The chain uses TRBV27 and TRBJ1-2; perhaps TRBD1 as D (5 bases). Trimming took 3 bases from V and 4 from J, leaving 12 bases between them. From germline, CDR1 is MNHEY and CDR2 SMNVEV (reference sequence). The CDR3 loop spans 14 amino acids. CDR3 sequence (DNA): TGTGCCAGCAGTTTGGAGGGGTGGGGCTATGGCTACACCTTC. Its protein is CASSLEGWGYGYTF.

The rearrangement joins TRBV13 to TRBJ2-1; D not resolved. The germline V and J ends were trimmed by 4 bases and 9 bases, with 16 bases remaining between them. There are 14 residues in the CDR3. Germline V gives CDR1 PRHDT, CDR2 FYEKMQ (reference sequence). This CDR3 reads CASSSPLGAVEQFF. The CDR3 DNA follows: TGTGCCAGCAGCTCGCCCTTAGGCGCGGTTGAGCAGTTCTTC.

This clone was seen more than once but under ten times. CDR3 nucleotides: TGTGCCAGCAGCTTTTTAAACTTGCCCACCGGGGAGCTGTTTTTT. Its translation: CASSFLNLPTGELFF. The rearrangement links TRBV7-2 to TRBJ2-2; D is undetermined. The CDR3 contains 15 residues. Germline assignment: CDR1 SGHTA and CDR2 FQGNSA. The V gene lost 3 bases and the J gene lost 4 bases, with 12 bases spanning the gap.

The chain carries TRBV11-3 and TRBJ2-2; tentative D call: TRBD2 (6 bases). The CDR3 has 13 residues. The V end was cut by 5 bases, the J end by 7 bases, with 11 bases between. Germline CDR1 SGHNT, CDR2 YENEEA. CDR3 coding DNA: TGTGCCAGCAGCATCTTGGGGGGCGGGGAGCTGTTTTTT. Translating it yields CASSILGGGELFF.

The gene calls are TRBV18 and TRBJ1-1; 8 bases are a match to TRBD1. J lost 4 bases, V lost 9 bases, and 4 bases had no gene match. Looked up from germline, CDR1 is KGHSH and CDR2 is LQKENI. This CDR3 is built from 12 residues. CDR3 sequence reads: CASGQGPTEAFF. The CDR3 DNA follows: TGTGCCAGTGGACAGGGTCCCACTGAAGCTTTCTTT.

The rearrangement joins TRBV9 to TRBJ1-6; 8 bases match TRBD1. CDR3 length: 13 amino acids. Germline trimming cut 7 bases from V and 7 bases from J; bases unmatched to any gene: 4. The germline CDR1 and CDR2 sequences are SGDLS and YYNGEE. CDR3 sequence (DNA): TGTGCCAGCGGACAGGGAAACAATTCACCCCTCCACTTT. Translating gives CASGQGNNSPLHF.

The chain uses TRBV5-4 and TRBJ2-3; D is possibly TRBD2 (5 bases). CDR1 is SGHNT, CDR2 YYREEE, per germline (reference sequence). V lost 0 bases and J 0 bases, leaving 14 bases between the germline ends. The CDR3 covers 17 residues. CDR3 sequence (DNA): TGTGCCAGCAGCTTGGCCTTCAGCGGAACTAGCACAGATACGCAGTATTTT. It translates to CASSLAFSGTSTDTQYF.

This chain joins TRBV18 and TRBJ1-2, with a weak D call TRBD1 (5 bases). V lost 3 bases and J lost 8, with 19 bases in between. The CDR3 has 15 amino acids. Germline V CDR1 and CDR2: KGHSH, LQKENI. The CDR3 nucleotides are TGTGCCAGCTCACCCACCGCTGATACTAACAGGGGCTACACCTTC. Its translation: CASSPTADTNRGYTF.

The rearrangement links TRBV7-2 to TRBJ1-1; 8 nucleotides agree with TRBD1. The V gene's germline CDR1 is SGHTA and CDR2 FQGNSA. CDR3 length equals 14 residues. With V trimmed by 7 bases and J by 0 bases, 4 bases remained unmatched. The CDR3 bases are TGTGCCAGCAACCAACAGGGGGTGAACACTGAAGCTTTCTTT. Residues: CASNQQGVNTEAFF.

The V call is TRBV28, the J call TRBJ2-7, with 9 bases that match TRBD1. Germline-derived CDR1 and CDR2 are MDHEN and SYDVKM. Trimming cost V 2 bases and J 6 bases; bases outside gene matches: 5. This CDR3 has 14 amino acids. The CDR3 DNA is TGTGCCAGCAGTTTACCGGGACAGGGAACCGAGCAGTACTTC. Translating it yields CASSLPGQGTEQYF.

V and J are TRBV10-3 and TRBJ2-1, with D possibly TRBD2 on 6 matching bases. Deletions cut 3 bases from V and 5 bases from J, with 11 bases between. Looked up from germline, CDR1 is ENHRY and CDR2 is SYGVKD. This CDR3 comprises 14 residues. The DNA for the CDR3 is TGTGCCATCAGTGACCCCGGAGGGGACAATGAGCAGTTCTTC. Its translation is CAISDPGGDNEQFF.

The J gene is TRBJ2-1, the V gene TRBV18; 9 positions match TRBD2. This CDR3 region has 15 residues. Losses at the gene ends were 2 bases for V and 7 bases for J; bases not matched to a gene: 6. CDR1 and CDR2 from the germline V gene are KGHSH and LQKENI. The CDR3: CASSPLDSGSNEQFF. The CDR3 DNA reads as TGTGCCAGCTCACCATTGGATAGCGGGAGTAATGAGCAGTTCTTC.

The chain recombines TRBV19 with TRBJ2-5; D possibly corresponds to TRBD2 (7 bases). The CDR3 consists of 13 residues. V lost 5 bases and J 5 bases, leaving 12 bases between the germline ends. Germline V CDR1 and CDR2: LNHDA, SQIVND (reference sequence). CDR3: CASSRPGGETQYF. The CDR3 DNA reads as TGTGCCAGTAGTCGCCCGGGGGGCGAGACCCAGTACTTC.

The V and J genes are TRBV2 and TRBJ1-1; TRBD1 matches at 9 bases. Germline CDR1 SNHLY, CDR2 FYNNEI. This CDR3 has 15 amino acids. J was trimmed by 3 bases and V by 2 bases; bases with no gene match: 4. In DNA form, the CDR3 reads TGTGCCAGCAGTGAAATGGGACAGGGTCACACTGAAGCTTTCTTT. It translates to CASSEMGQGHTEAFF. Supplemented by reference TRBV2 and TRBJ1-1, the full variable domain reads EPEVTQTPSHQVTQMGQEVILRCVPISNHLYFYWYRQILGQKVEFLVSFYNNEISEKSEIFDDQFSVERPDGSNFTLKIRSTKLEDSAMYFCASSEMGQGHTEAFFGQGTRLTVV.

The CDR3 sequence is CSASSGDYNEKLFF. The CDR3 region has the DNA TGCAGTGCTAGTTCCGGGGACTATAATGAAAAACTGTTTTTT. The rearrangement uses TRBV20-1 and TRBJ1-4; a weak D match, TRBD1 (5 bases). The ends were cut back, 3 bases at V and 4 bases at J, with 12 bases in the middle. The CDR3 runs to 14 residues. Per the germline V gene, CDR1 is DFQATT and CDR2 is SNEGSKA (reference sequence).

The CDR3: CASSPSVTRGIASSTDTQYF. In nucleotides, the CDR3 is TGTGCCAGCAGCCCGTCTGTCACTCGCGGGATCGCCTCTAGCACAGATACGCAGTATTTT. The chain has TRBV27 and TRBJ2-3, with D possibly TRBD2 on 6 matching bases. V shed 6 bases and J shed 0 bases, with 28 bases lying between them. Germline assignment: CDR1 MNHEY and CDR2 SMNVEV (reference sequence). This CDR3 spans 20 amino acids.

The J gene is TRBJ2-7, the V gene TRBV27; 9 nucleotides line up with TRBD2. CDR1 MNHEY and CDR2 SMNVEV come from the germline V gene (reference sequence). Unmatched junction bases numbered 4, after V lost 6 bases and J lost 4 bases. The CDR3 runs to 13 residues. As DNA, the CDR3 is TGTGCCAGCAGGCGGGGGGGCTATTACGAGCAGTACTTC. This gives the protein CASRRGGYYEQYF.

The chain couples TRBV7-2 to TRBJ2-3, with 11 positions matching TRBD2. Germline CDR1 and CDR2: SGHTA and FQGNSA. This CDR3 comprises 16 residues. V was clipped by 2 bases and J by 5 bases; unmatched bases: 6. CDR3 nucleotide sequence: TGTGCCAGCAGCTTAATGGGACTAGCGGCGGGAGATACGCAGTATTTT. It codes for CASSLMGLAAGDTQYF.

The V gene is TRBV6-5, the J gene TRBJ2-1, with 12 bases aligning to TRBD2. The CDR3 sequence is 15 residues long. Germline V gene sequence: CDR1 MNHEY, CDR2 SVGAGI. The ends lost 6 bases at V and 4 bases at J; junction bases unmatched: 4. In nucleotides, the CDR3 is TGTGCCAGCAGGGTGACTAGCGGGAGTTACAATGAGCAGTTCTTC. Translating it yields CASRVTSGSYNEQFF.